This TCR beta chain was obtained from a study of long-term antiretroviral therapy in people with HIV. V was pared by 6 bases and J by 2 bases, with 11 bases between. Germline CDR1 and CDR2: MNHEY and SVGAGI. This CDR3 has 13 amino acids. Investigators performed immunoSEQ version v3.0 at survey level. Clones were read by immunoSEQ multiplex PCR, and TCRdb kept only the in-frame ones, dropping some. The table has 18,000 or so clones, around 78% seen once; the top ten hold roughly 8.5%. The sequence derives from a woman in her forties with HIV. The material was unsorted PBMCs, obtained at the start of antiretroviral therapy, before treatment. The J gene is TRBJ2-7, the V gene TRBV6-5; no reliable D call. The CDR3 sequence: CASSYDWAYEQYF. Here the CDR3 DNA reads TGTGCCAGCAGCTACGACTGGGCCTACGAGCAGTACTTC.